This TCR beta chain was captured by sequencing in a study of T-cell reconstitution after alpha-beta-depleted transplantation in children (dated by TCRdb to the mid-2010s). Regarding the study in general: T-cell immune reconstitution after TCRalphabeta/CD19-depleted allogeneic hematopoietic cell transplantation in children was quantitatively tracked in the study by means of TCR repertoire profiling.

This clonotype was recorded only once. Its antigen remains unidentified. No base quality information exists; no much larger clone differs at one position. Libraries were prepared through PCR. Sequencing was carried out with an Illumina HiSeq 2500. To normalize quantification of the TCRbeta repertoire, the TCR libraries were built with molecular barcoding that relied on unique molecular identifiers. Using fastp trimming at Q25 and MiXCR clonotype assembly, TCRdb reanalyzed the public sequencing data and kept in-frame beta chains. Rows with one shared CDR3 protein collapse into an entry with the most common genes and DNA. This sample gives hundreds of thousands of distinct CDR3 sequences in total; about 31% of them show up just once. Together, the top ten hold around 2.5% of the sample. Between the V and J ends, shortened by 5 bases and 3 bases respectively, the junction contains 13 bases. The germline V gene supplies CDR1 SGHTA and CDR2 FQGNSA. The CDR3, cysteine through phenylalanine, is 15 amino acids long. The retained sequence is limited to the CDR3, 45 bases, with the frame set at the first base.

Here the sequenced sample was PBMCs from the stem cell graft donor, taken from the stem cell graft. This clonotype was sampled from a human donor who donated a stem cell graft to a child with aplastic anemia. Recombination joined TRBV7-2 with TRBJ1-4; the D segment cannot be called with confidence. CDR3 region: CASSDKVAPNEKLFF. The sequenced DNA: TGTGCCAGCAGCGATAAAGTTGCCCCTAATGAAAAACTGTTTTTT.